This T cell receptor beta chain was sequenced in a study of T cell repertoires in cytomegalovirus infection. The study's findings and limits: Cumulative frequency (of public TCR beta family members) identified carriers of CMV plus the relevant HLA.

Notes on this clonotype: The antigen is undetermined.

TCRdb called the reads again in MiXCR, with one record for every CDR3 protein. The sample has 140,000 to 150,000 distinct CDR3 sequences; roughly 32% are singletons. This CDR3 is built from 14 residues. Germline CDR1 and CDR2: ENHRY and SYGVKD. V was clipped by 3 bases and J by 6 bases, with 11 bases between them. The material was CD8+ T cells from cultured PBMCs, obtained from culture after CMV antigen stimulation. V gene TRBV10-3 combines with J gene TRBJ2-2; either TRBD1 or TRBD2 may supply D (7 bases each). This TCR was sampled from a human donor in good health (CMV status not recorded). Some clones in this sample may be carry-over from other donors' samples. The DNA of the CDR3 is TGTGCCATCAGTGACCAGGGGGGGTCCGGGGAGCTGTTTTTT. It codes for CAISDQGGSGELFF.